Below are 11 T cell receptor beta chains sequenced from a single sample in a study of blood T cell repertoires in COVID-19. Sequencing used immunoSEQ multiplex PCR; TCRdb keeps in-frame clones, though not all of them. The table shows around 62,000 clones, with 88% occurring only once. The sequenced sample was peripheral blood. Receptor source: a woman aged 60-70 years with COVID-19, enrolled during active disease.

The gene calls are TRBV19 and TRBJ1-4; D remains ambiguous. The CDR3 length is 17 residues. Germline V lookup: CDR1 LNHDA, CDR2 SQIVND (reference sequence). Trimming took off 5 bases at V and 0 bases at J, with 16 bases between the two ends. Here the CDR3 reads CASSPFLISATNEKLFF. DNA for the CDR3: TGTGCCAGTAGTCCCTTCTTGATTTCGGCAACTAATGAAAAACTGTTTTTT.

The gene calls are TRBV12-3 or TRBV12-4 and TRBJ2-7; a possible D gene is TRBD2 (5 bases). The CDR3 has 13 residues. V was pared by 6 bases and J by 7 bases, with 16 bases between. CDR3 bases: TGTGCCAGCAGCCCCGGGGAGCGAGGGGAGCAGTACTTC. It is translated as CASSPGERGEQYF.

The chain has TRBV3-1 (or the pseudogene TRBV3-2) and TRBJ2-6; 10 bases are shared with TRBD2. The J segment lost 13 bases and the V segment lost 1 base, leaving 7 bases of the junction unmatched. Germline-derived CDR1 and CDR2 are LGHDT and YNNKEL (reference sequence). The CDR3 loop spans 15 amino acids. DNA for the CDR3: TGTGCCAGCAGCCAAGGTAGCGGGGGGTCCCCGGTCCTGACTTTC. Its protein is CASSQGSGGSPVLTF.

The chain combines TRBV24-1 with TRBJ2-3; D perhaps matches TRBD1 (6 bases). In germline, CDR1 is KGHDR, CDR2 SFDVKD. V shed 3 bases and J shed 4 bases, with 16 bases lying between them. The CDR3 runs to 16 residues. The CDR3 loop reads CATSDNRVPGADTQYF. CDR3 DNA: TGTGCCACCAGTGATAACAGGGTTCCCGGAGCAGATACGCAGTATTTT.

The V call is TRBV6-5, the J call TRBJ1-6; 8 bases match TRBD1. Germline CDR1 reads MNHEY; CDR2 reads SVGAGI. The J segment lost 5 bases and the V segment lost 5 bases, leaving 5 bases of the junction unmatched. CDR3 size: 15 residues. Written as DNA, the CDR3 is TGTGCCAGCAGTCCAGGACAGGGAGATAATTCACCCCTCCACTTT. It is translated as CASSPGQGDNSPLHF.

V and J are TRBV30 and TRBJ2-2; D might be TRBD2 (7 bases). The V end lost 0 bases, the J end lost 5 bases, and 13 bases lay between the germline ends. The CDR3 loop spans 15 amino acids. In germline, CDR1 is GTSNPN, CDR2 SVGIG (reference sequence). The CDR3 sequence: CAWSVGGAETGELFF. CDR3 bases: TGTGCCTGGAGTGTGGGGGGGGCTGAAACCGGGGAGCTGTTTTTT.

This chain uses TRBV18 with TRBJ1-1; no clear D. V lost 6 bases to trimming and J lost 1 base, with 9 bases between them. CDR1 is KGHSH and CDR2 is LQKENI in the germline V gene. CDR3 size: 13 residues. The DNA of the CDR3 is TGTGCCAGCTCGGAGGGCGAGAACACTGAAGCTTTCTTT. Translation: CASSEGENTEAFF.

CDR3 DNA sequence: TGTGCCAGCAGTTTATCCTACACGGGAGGGTATGGCTACACCTTC. Translation gives CASSLSYTGGYGYTF. This chain uses TRBV27 with TRBJ1-2, with unresolved D. Germline-derived CDR1 and CDR2 are MNHEY and SMNVEV (reference sequence). The CDR3 loop spans 15 amino acids. The V end was cut by 0 bases, the J end by 5 bases, with 13 bases between.

The J gene is TRBJ1-1, the V gene TRBV18; maybe TRBD1 (6 bases). CDR3 length: 13 residues. Germline values: CDR1 KGHSH, CDR2 LQKENI. V was shortened by 7 bases and J by 2 bases, with 11 bases between the two germline ends. CDR3 sequence (DNA): TGTGCCAGCTTAGACAGGAGAAACACTGAAGCTTTCTTT. Its translation is CASLDRRNTEAFF.

V is TRBV7-8 and J is TRBJ1-2, with TRBD1 matching 7 bases. J gave up 5 bases and V 5 bases, and 8 bases lay outside the gene matches. Germline CDR1 SGHVS, CDR2 FQNEAQ. The CDR3 sequence is 14 residues long. Here the CDR3 reads CASSPSGTAYGYTF. The CDR3 bases are TGTGCCAGCAGCCCTAGCGGGACAGCTTATGGCTACACCTTC.

The V gene is TRBV24-1, the J gene TRBJ1-5; D is ambiguous. The length of the CDR3 is 14 residues. Between the trimmed V and J ends, which lost 6 bases and 5 bases, there was a span of 13 bases. Germline CDR1 and CDR2: KGHDR and SFDVKD. The CDR3 reads CATSTRVSDQPQHF. The CDR3 nucleotides are TGTGCCACCAGTACTAGGGTCAGCGATCAGCCCCAGCATTTT.